This TCR beta chain was captured by sequencing in a study of T cell responses to AZD1222 COVID-19 vaccine. About the study: Pooling covered second doses at about 4 or about 12 weeks.

Generated by immunoSEQ multiplex PCR, the TCRdb table keeps only in-frame clones and is missing some. The repertoire consists of fewer than 150,000 clones, with roughly 87% occurring once and the leading ten covering over 1.2%. This clone was seen a handful of times. The antigen is not known. Losses at the gene ends were 2 bases for V and 6 bases for J; bases not matched to a gene: 10. Germline CDR1 reads MNHEY; CDR2 reads SVGAGI. The CDR3 contains 16 residues. Overall study results and limits: The donors showed a predominance of white British ancestry and of females, with possible underestimation of clonal diversity. Spike-wide coverage was observed for vaccine-associated CD4 TCRs, with dominant responses at 160-218 and 743-854. The reported proportion of spike-specific TCRs targeting unmutated variant regions was nearly half.

The receptor was derived from an adult in good health. The rearrangement uses TRBV6-5 and TRBJ1-1; the match to TRBD1 covers 9 bases. The sample was peripheral blood, taken on day 0 of AZD1222 vaccination. The CDR3 protein is CASSYDFTGGFAEAFF. The CDR3 bases are TGTGCCAGCAGTTACGATTTTACAGGGGGCTTCGCTGAAGCTTTCTTT.